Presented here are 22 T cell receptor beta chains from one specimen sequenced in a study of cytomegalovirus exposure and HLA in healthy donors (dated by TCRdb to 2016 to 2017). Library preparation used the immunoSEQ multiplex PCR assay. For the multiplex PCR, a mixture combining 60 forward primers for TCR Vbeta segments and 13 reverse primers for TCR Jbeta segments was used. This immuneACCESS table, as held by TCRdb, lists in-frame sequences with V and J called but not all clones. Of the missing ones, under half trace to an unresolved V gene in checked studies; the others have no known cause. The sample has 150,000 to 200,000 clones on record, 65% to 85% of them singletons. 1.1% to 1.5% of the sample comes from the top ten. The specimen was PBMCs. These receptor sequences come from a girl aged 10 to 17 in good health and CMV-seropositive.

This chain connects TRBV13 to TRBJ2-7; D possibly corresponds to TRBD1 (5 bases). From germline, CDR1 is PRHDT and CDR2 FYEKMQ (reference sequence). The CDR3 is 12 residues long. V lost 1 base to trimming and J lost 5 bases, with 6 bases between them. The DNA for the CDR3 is TGTGCCAGCAGCTTAGCAGGGAACGAGCAGTACTTC. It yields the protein CASSLAGNEQYF. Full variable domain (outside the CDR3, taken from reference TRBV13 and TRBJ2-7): AAGVIQSPRHLIKEKRETATLKCYPIPRHDTVYWYQQGPGQDPQFLISFYEKMQSDKGSIPDRFSAQQFSDYHSELNMSSLELGDSALYFCASSLAGNEQYFGPGTRLTVT.

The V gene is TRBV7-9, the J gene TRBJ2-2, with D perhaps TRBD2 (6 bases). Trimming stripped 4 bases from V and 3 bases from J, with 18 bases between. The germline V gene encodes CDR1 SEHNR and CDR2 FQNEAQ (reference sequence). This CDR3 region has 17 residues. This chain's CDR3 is CASSWLQGGEHTGELFF. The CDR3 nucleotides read TGTGCCAGCAGCTGGCTACAAGGCGGGGAACACACCGGGGAGCTGTTTTTT.

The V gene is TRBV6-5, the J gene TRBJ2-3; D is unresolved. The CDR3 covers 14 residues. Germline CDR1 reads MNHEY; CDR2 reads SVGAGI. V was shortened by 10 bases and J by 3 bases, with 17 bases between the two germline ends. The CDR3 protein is CATKTELLTDTQYF. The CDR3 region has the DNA TGTGCCACCAAAACAGAGCTTCTGACAGATACGCAGTATTTT.

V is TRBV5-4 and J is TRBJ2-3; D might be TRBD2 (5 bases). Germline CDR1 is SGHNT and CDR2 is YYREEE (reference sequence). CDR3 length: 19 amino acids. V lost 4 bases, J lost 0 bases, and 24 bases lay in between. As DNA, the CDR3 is TGTGCCAGCAGCCCGGCCGGACTCCGAACTCTTTATAGCACAGATACGCAGTATTTT. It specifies CASSPAGLRTLYSTDTQYF.

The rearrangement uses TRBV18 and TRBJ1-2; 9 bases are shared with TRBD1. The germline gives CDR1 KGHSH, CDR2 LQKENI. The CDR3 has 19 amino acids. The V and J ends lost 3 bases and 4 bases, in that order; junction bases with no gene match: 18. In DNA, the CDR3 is TGTGCCAGCTCACCTTTCGCCGGGACAGGGTTGAGAGAGGTCTATGGCTACACCTTC. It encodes CASSPFAGTGLREVYGYTF.

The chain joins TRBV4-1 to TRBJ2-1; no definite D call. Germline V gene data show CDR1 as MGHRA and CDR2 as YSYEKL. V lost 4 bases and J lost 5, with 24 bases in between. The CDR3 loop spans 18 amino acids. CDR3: CASSLRSVSALLHNEQFF. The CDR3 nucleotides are TGCGCCAGCAGCCTGAGGTCGGTGTCGGCATTACTCCACAATGAGCAGTTCTTC.

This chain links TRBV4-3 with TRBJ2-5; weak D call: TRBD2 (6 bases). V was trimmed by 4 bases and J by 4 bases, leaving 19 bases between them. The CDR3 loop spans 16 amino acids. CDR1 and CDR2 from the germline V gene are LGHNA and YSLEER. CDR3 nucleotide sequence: TGCGCCAGCAGCCGTCGGTTAGCGGCCTTGGGAGAGACCCAGTACTTC. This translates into CASSRRLAALGETQYF.

The CDR3: CASSQGQGAYGYTF. In DNA form, the CDR3 reads TGCGCCAGCAGCCAAGGTCAGGGGGCCTATGGCTACACCTTC. The chain couples TRBV4-1 to TRBJ1-2; 8 nucleotides match TRBD1. V shed 1 base and J 4 bases; nucleotides not matched to a gene: 2. The CDR3 has 14 residues. Germline V CDR1 and CDR2: MGHRA, YSYEKL.

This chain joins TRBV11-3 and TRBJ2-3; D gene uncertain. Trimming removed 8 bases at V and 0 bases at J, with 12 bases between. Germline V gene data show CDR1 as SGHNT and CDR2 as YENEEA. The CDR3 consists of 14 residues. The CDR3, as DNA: TGTGCCAGCTTTGACTTTTCTAGCACAGATACGCAGTATTTT. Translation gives CASFDFSSTDTQYF.

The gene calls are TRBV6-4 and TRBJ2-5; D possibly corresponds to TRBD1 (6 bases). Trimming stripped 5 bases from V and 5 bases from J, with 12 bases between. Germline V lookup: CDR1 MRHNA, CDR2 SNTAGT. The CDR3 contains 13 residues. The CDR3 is CASSQGLWETQYF. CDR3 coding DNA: TGTGCCAGCAGTCAGGGGCTCTGGGAGACCCAGTACTTC.

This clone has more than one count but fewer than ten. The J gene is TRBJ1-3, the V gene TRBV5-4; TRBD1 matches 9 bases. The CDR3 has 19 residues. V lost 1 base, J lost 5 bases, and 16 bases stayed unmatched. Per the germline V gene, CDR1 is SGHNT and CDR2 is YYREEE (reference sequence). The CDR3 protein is CASSLTGGGRLEGRNTIYF. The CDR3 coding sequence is TGTGCCAGCAGCTTGACAGGGGGCGGAAGGCTGGAGGGTCGAAACACCATATATTTT. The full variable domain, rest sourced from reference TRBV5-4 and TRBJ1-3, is ETGVTQSPTHLIKTRGQQVTLRCSSQSGHNTVSWYQQALGQGPQFIFQYYREEENGRGNFPPRFSGLQFPNYSSELNVNALELDDSALYLCASSLTGGGRLEGRNTIYFGEGSWLTVV.

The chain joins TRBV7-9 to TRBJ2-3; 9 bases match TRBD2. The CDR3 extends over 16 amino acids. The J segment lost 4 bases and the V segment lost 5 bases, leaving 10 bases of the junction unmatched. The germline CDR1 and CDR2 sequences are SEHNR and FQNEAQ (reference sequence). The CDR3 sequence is CASSPLGGRAPDTQYF. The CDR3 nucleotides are TGTGCCAGCAGCCCTCTAGGCGGGAGGGCCCCAGATACGCAGTATTTT.

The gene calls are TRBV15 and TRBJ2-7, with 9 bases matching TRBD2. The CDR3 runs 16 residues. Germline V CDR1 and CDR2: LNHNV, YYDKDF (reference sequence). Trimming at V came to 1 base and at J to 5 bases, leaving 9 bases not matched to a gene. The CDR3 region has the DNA TGTGCCACCAGCAGAGGAAGAGTGAGGACTAGCGACGAGCAGTACTTC. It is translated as CATSRGRVRTSDEQYF.

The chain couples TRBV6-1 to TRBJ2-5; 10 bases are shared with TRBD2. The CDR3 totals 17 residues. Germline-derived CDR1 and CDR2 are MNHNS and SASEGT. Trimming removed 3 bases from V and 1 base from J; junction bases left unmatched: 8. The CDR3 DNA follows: TGTGCCAGCAGTGATCTACTAGCGGGACTCCTCCAAGAGACCCAGTACTTC. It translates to CASSDLLAGLLQETQYF.

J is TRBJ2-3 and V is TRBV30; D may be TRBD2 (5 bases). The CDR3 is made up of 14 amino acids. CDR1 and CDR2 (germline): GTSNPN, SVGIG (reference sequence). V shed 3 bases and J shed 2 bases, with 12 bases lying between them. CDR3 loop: CAWRLERYTDTQYF. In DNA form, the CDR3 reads TGTGCCTGGAGGCTCGAGCGGTACACAGATACGCAGTATTTT.

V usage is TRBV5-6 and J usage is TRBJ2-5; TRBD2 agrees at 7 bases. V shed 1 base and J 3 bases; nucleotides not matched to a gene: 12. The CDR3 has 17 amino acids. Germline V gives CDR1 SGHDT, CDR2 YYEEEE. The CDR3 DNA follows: TGTGCCAGCAGCTTGTGGTCGGCGGGAGTGAGGGAAGAGACCCAGTACTTC. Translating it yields CASSLWSAGVREETQYF.

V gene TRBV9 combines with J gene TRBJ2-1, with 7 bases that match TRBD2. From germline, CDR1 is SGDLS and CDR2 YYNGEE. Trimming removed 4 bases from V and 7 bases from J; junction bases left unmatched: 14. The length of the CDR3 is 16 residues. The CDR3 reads CASSPRGEGVENEQFF. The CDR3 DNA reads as TGTGCCAGCAGCCCCCGGGGGGAAGGGGTGGAAAATGAGCAGTTCTTC.

The DNA for the CDR3 is TGTGCCACCCAGGGACAGAGGTACAATGAGCAGTTCTTC. Translated, it gives CATQGQRYNEQFF. The chain carries TRBV5-4 and TRBJ2-1; the match to TRBD1 covers 7 bases. Germline CDR1 and CDR2: SGHNT and YYREEE (reference sequence). V was clipped by 9 bases and J by 4 bases; unmatched bases: 7. The CDR3 is 13 residues long.

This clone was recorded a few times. Written as DNA, the CDR3 is TGTGCCAGCAGTCCTCGGACAGGGATTCGGGAAAAACTGTTTTTT. The encoded protein is CASSPRTGIREKLFF. The chain employs TRBV6-6 and TRBJ1-4; 8 bases fit TRBD1. After removal of 5 bases from V and 8 bases from J, the junction contained 10 bases not matched to a gene. The CDR3 has 15 amino acids. The germline V gene has CDR1 MNHNY and CDR2 SVGAGI (reference sequence).

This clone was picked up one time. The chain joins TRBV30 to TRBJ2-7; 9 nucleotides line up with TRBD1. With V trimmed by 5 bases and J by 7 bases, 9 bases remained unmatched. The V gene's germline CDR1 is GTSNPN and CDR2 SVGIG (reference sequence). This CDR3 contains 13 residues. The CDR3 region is CAWARTGAGEQYF. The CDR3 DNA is TGTGCCTGGGCGCGGACAGGGGCGGGGGAGCAGTACTTC. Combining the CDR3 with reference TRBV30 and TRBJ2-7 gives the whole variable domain SQTIHQWPATLVQPVGSPLSLECTVEGTSNPNLYWYRQAAGRGLQLLFYSVGIGQISSEVPQNLSASRPQDRQFILSSKKLLLSDSGFYLCAWARTGAGEQYFGPGTRLTVT.

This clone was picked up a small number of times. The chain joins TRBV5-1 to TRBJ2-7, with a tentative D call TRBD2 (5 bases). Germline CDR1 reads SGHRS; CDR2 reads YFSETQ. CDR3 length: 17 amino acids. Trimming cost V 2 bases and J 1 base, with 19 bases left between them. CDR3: CASSLPKTRTYSYEQYF. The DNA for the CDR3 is TGCGCCAGCAGCTTACCGAAAACTAGAACATATTCCTACGAGCAGTACTTC.

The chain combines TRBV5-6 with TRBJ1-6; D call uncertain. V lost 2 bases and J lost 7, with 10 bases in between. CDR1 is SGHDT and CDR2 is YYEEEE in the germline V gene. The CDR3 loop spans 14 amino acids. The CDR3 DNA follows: TGTGCCAGCAGCTTCGGGGATCGGAATTCACCCCTCCACTTT. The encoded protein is CASSFGDRNSPLHF.